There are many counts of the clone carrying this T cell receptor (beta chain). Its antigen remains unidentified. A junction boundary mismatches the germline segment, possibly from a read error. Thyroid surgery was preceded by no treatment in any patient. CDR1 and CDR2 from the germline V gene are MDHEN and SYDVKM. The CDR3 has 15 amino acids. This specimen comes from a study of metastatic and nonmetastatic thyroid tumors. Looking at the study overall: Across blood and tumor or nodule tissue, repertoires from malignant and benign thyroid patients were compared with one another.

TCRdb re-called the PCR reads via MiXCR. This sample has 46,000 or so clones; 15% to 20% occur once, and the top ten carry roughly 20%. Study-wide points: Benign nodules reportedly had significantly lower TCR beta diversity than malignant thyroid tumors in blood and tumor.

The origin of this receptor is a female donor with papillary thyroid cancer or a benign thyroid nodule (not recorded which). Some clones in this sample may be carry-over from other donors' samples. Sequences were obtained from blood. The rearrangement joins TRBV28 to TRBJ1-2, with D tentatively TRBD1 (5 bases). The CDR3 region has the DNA TGTGCCAGCAGGGAGCCGGGACGGACGCTTTATGGCCACACCTTC. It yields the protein CASREPGRTLYGHTF.